This TCR beta chain stems from a study of cytomegalovirus exposure and HLA in healthy donors. Findings and limits, study-wide: In a later analysis, TCR beta V- and J-gene trimming showed a link to a missense DCLRE1C variant.

PCR used 60 Vbeta primers and 13 Jbeta primers. Method: immunoSEQ multiplex PCR; TCRdb's copy keeps in-frame clones and lacks some. The table has under 95,000 clones, more than 60% seen once. This clone was counted once. Its antigen is not known. In germline, CDR1 is SGDLS, CDR2 YYNGEE. V was cut by 6 bases and J by 5 bases, with 18 bases left in between. The CDR3 loop spans 15 amino acids. Sequencing was performed on PBMCs. This chain joins TRBV9 and TRBJ1-5; possibly TRBD1 for D (5 bases). This clonotype was obtained from a boy aged 10-17 years in good health and CMV-seronegative. Written as DNA, the CDR3 is TGTGCCAGCACCCGCGGCCAGGGTCGCTATCAGCCCCAGCATTTT. It yields the protein CASTRGQGRYQPQHF.